Following are 20 T cell receptor beta chains from one sample sequenced in a study of blood T cell repertoires in COVID-19. The assay was immunoSEQ multiplex PCR, and TCRdb's table has in-frame clones only and misses some. This table holds around 300,000 clones, roughly 91% found once. The sequenced sample consisted of PBMCs or T cells enriched from blood (not recorded which). The receptor set was obtained from a woman aged 55-70 years in a cohort exposed to, infected with or recovered from COVID-19 (not recorded which).

The chain couples TRBV5-1 to TRBJ2-7; possible D gene TRBD1, 6 bases. Germline V gives CDR1 SGHRS, CDR2 YFSETQ. The ends were cut back, 3 bases at V and 1 base at J, with 11 bases in the middle. The length of the CDR3 is 14 residues. This CDR3 is CASSSQTGSYEQYF. CDR3 DNA sequence: TGCGCCAGCAGCTCCCAGACAGGTTCCTACGAGCAGTACTTC.

The rearrangement joins TRBV21-1 to TRBJ2-7; the D segment call TRBD1 is taken from the table without a DNA check. TRBV21-1 is a pseudogene. The CDR3 totals 21 residues. The CDR3 here is CASSPRQGALLLYPKHYEQYF. The CDR3 DNA follows: TGTGCCAGCAGCCCACGACAGGGGGCTCTATTGTTGTATCCAAAACACTACGAGCAGTACTTC.

The rearrangement uses TRBV4-2 and TRBJ1-3, with D perhaps matching TRBD1 (5 bases). V was pared by 0 bases and J by 0 bases, with 6 bases between. CDR1 and CDR2 (germline): LGHNA, YNFKEQ. The CDR3 runs to 15 residues. CDR3 nucleotides: TGTGCCAGCAGCCAAGAGGGGGGCTCTGGAAACACCATATATTTT. Translation gives CASSQEGGSGNTIYF.

This clone was observed a handful of times. Other DNA sequences in the same sample also yield this CDR3. The chain employs TRBV7-9 and TRBJ1-2; D is perhaps TRBD1 (6 bases). This CDR3 has 12 amino acids. V shed 4 bases and J shed 6 bases, with 9 bases lying between them. Germline values: CDR1 SEHNR, CDR2 FQNEAQ (reference sequence). CDR3 nucleotide sequence: TGTGCCAGCAGCTCGACAGGCGATGGCTACACCTTC. It specifies CASSSTGDGYTF.

CDR3 nucleotide sequence: TGTGCCAGCTCAGTCTCGGAGTTCTCTGGGGCCAACGTCCTGACTTTC. This encodes CASSVSEFSGANVLTF. The chain carries TRBV18 and TRBJ2-6, with D hard to call. Germline assignment: CDR1 KGHSH and CDR2 LQKENI. V was shortened by 5 bases and J by 0 bases, with 11 bases between the two germline ends. This CDR3 has 16 amino acids.

The chain is built from TRBV28 and TRBJ1-6; 10 bases are shared with TRBD1. CDR1 MDHEN and CDR2 SYDVKM come from the germline V gene. Trimming cost V 4 bases and J 8 bases; bases outside gene matches: 8. This CDR3 spans 16 amino acids. The chain's CDR3 is CASSSATGGADSPLHF. DNA of the CDR3: TGTGCCAGCAGTTCGGCGACAGGGGGCGCAGATTCACCCCTCCACTTT. Full variable domain (outside the CDR3, taken from reference TRBV28 and TRBJ1-6): DVKVTQSSRYLVKRTGEKVFLECVQDMDHENMFWYRQDPGLGLRLIYFSYDVKMKEKGDIPEGYSVSREKKERFSLILESASTNQTSMYLCASSSATGGADSPLHFGNGTRLTVT.

V is TRBV27 and J is TRBJ2-1; 8 nucleotides line up with TRBD2. Losses at the gene ends were 4 bases for V and 0 bases for J; bases not matched to a gene: 23. This CDR3 has 22 residues. Germline V gene sequence: CDR1 MNHEY, CDR2 SMNVEV (reference sequence). The CDR3 region is CASSWDGRIVTSVRRSYNEQFF. The DNA for the CDR3 is TGTGCCAGCAGTTGGGACGGACGAATTGTGACTAGCGTACGACGCTCCTACAATGAGCAGTTCTTC.

Only one count was recorded for this clone. V gene TRBV7-2 combines with J gene TRBJ2-2; the match to TRBD1 covers 8 bases. Trimming took 5 bases from V and 1 from J; bases not matched to a gene: 3. The CDR3 sequence is 15 residues long. Germline loops: CDR1 SGHTA, CDR2 FQGNSA. The CDR3, as DNA: TGTGCCAGCAGCCCAGGGACAGGGAACACCGGGGAGCTGTTTTTT. This translates into CASSPGTGNTGELFF. Supplemented by reference TRBV7-2 and TRBJ2-2, the full variable domain reads GAGVSQSPSNKVTEKGKDVELRCDPISGHTALYWYRQSLGQGLEFLIYFQGNSAPDKSGLPSDRFSAERTGGSVSTLTIQRTQQEDSAVYLCASSPGTGNTGELFFGEGSRLTVL.

V is TRBV18 and J is TRBJ2-7, with D perhaps TRBD1 (6 bases). With 5 bases removed from V and 2 bases from J, the gap between germline ends came to 16 bases. The CDR3 covers 15 residues. The V gene's germline CDR1 is KGHSH and CDR2 LQKENI. The CDR3 DNA reads TGTGCCAGCTCAACAAGAGGGGGAAGCACCTACGAGCAGTACTTC. Its protein product is CASSTRGGSTYEQYF.

The chain joins TRBV28 to TRBJ2-7; TRBD2 matches at 8 bases. J was trimmed by 4 bases and V by 8 bases; bases with no gene match: 10. CDR1 and CDR2 from the germline V gene are MDHEN and SYDVKM. The CDR3 runs to 14 residues. CDR3 in DNA: TGTGCCAGCGTTAGGGGCGGGGGGACTTACGAGCAGTACTTC. It specifies CASVRGGGTYEQYF.

The chain joins TRBV18 to TRBJ1-3, with D possibly TRBD1 on 5 matching bases. Germline CDR1 is KGHSH and CDR2 is LQKENI. The CDR3 extends over 15 amino acids. V was clipped by 6 bases and J by 0 bases, with 12 bases between them. The CDR3 nucleotides read TGTGCCAGCTCTCAACAGGAGAGCTCTGGAAACACCATATATTTT. Translated, it gives CASSQQESSGNTIYF.

The CDR3 spells CSVEVSTYEQYF. CDR3 coding DNA: TGCAGCGTTGAAGTCAGTACCTACGAGCAGTACTTC. This chain uses TRBV29-1 with TRBJ2-7; D gene uncertain. The CDR3 has 12 amino acids. Germline V gene sequence: CDR1 SQVTM, CDR2 ANQGSEA. V dropped 1 base and J dropped 2 bases, with 6 bases sitting between them.

The chain recombines TRBV27 with TRBJ2-1; TRBD1 might be the D (6 bases). V dropped 5 bases and J dropped 5 bases, with 16 bases sitting between them. The CDR3 runs to 15 residues. In germline, CDR1 is MNHEY, CDR2 SMNVEV (reference sequence). The CDR3 DNA reads as TGTGCCAGCAGTAATGGGGGCCGGGGTAACAATGAGCAGTTCTTC. Translation gives CASSNGGRGNNEQFF.

This clone occurred a few times. The sample contains more than one DNA sequence encoding this CDR3. The chain employs TRBV6-5 and TRBJ2-7, with TRBD2 as a possible D gene (6 bases). CDR3 length: 14 residues. V dropped 6 bases and J dropped 0 bases, with 12 bases sitting between them. Per the germline V gene, CDR1 is MNHEY and CDR2 is SVGAGI. This CDR3 reads CASSPAGSSYEQYF. The DNA for the CDR3 is TGTGCCAGCAGCCCCGCGGGGAGCTCCTACGAGCAGTACTTC.

The chain is built from TRBV15 and TRBJ2-6; the match to TRBD2 covers 15 bases. This CDR3 is built from 18 residues. CDR1 is LNHNV and CDR2 is YYDKDF in the germline V gene (reference sequence). J lost 4 bases, V lost 3 bases, and 4 bases had no gene match. CDR3 in amino acids: CATSRGLAGGSGANVLTF. CDR3 DNA: TGTGCCACCAGCAGGGGACTAGCGGGAGGATCCGGGGCCAACGTCCTGACTTTC.

The gene calls are TRBV11-2 and TRBJ2-7; 7 positions match TRBD1. Trimming at V came to 5 bases and at J to 0 bases, leaving 7 bases not matched to a gene. The CDR3 loop spans 15 amino acids. Germline CDR1 is SGHAT and CDR2 is FQNNGV. CDR3 nucleotide sequence: TGTGCCAGCAGCCCTGGACAGGCGAGCTCCTACGAGCAGTACTTC. It encodes CASSPGQASSYEQYF.

This chain links TRBV28 with TRBJ2-1; TRBD2 matches 7 bases. Germline V gives CDR1 MDHEN, CDR2 SYDVKM. The CDR3 runs to 14 residues. Unmatched junction bases numbered 14, after V lost 10 bases and J lost 8 bases. The CDR3: CATRSGLNRDEQFF. The CDR3 DNA reads as TGTGCCACGCGGTCGGGACTAAACCGTGATGAGCAGTTCTTC.

In its sample, this clone was seen once. The chain carries TRBV5-1 and TRBJ1-2, with 9 bases that match TRBD1. The CDR3 runs to 13 residues. The germline V gene has CDR1 SGHRS and CDR2 YFSETQ. The ends lost 4 bases at V and 6 bases at J; junction bases unmatched: 4. The DNA for the CDR3 is TGCGCCAGCAGCATCCGGGACAGGGATGGCTACACCTTC. Its protein product is CASSIRDRDGYTF.

In this sample, this clone turned up once. The chain links TRBV5-1 to TRBJ2-3; TRBD2 agrees at 11 bases. Germline V lookup: CDR1 SGHRS, CDR2 YFSETQ. V lost 4 bases and J lost 2; bases outside the gene matches: 21. CDR3 length: 21 amino acids. The CDR3 sequence: CASSPGLAGMRLNEDTDTQYF. The CDR3 DNA follows: TGCGCCAGCAGCCCCGGACTAGCGGGCATGAGGTTGAATGAGGACACAGATACGCAGTATTTT.

The gene calls are TRBV19 and TRBJ2-1, with 9 bases matching TRBD2. Germline assignment: CDR1 LNHDA and CDR2 SQIVND (reference sequence). Germline trimming cut 8 bases from V and 7 bases from J; bases unmatched to any gene: 3. CDR3 size: 12 residues. CDR3 sequence reads: CASGTSRNEQFF. As DNA, the CDR3 is TGTGCCAGTGGGACTAGCAGGAATGAGCAGTTCTTC.